Below, 29 T cell receptor beta chains from the same sample are listed, as sequenced in a study of T-cell memory formation after mild COVID-19. MiXCR, applied by TCRdb to the 5' RACE reads, yields one record per CDR3 protein. The table lists about 470,000 distinct CDR3 sequences, roughly 18% of them singletons. Sequencing was done on a sample of PBMCs or a T cell subset sorted from them (not recorded which). These receptors originate from an adult woman who had mild COVID-19 (a few samples of this study predate the infection). Cell type and time point are not known.

This clonotype turned up a few times. This chain uses TRBV12-3 or TRBV12-4 with TRBJ1-1, with a weak D call TRBD1 (6 bases). The CDR3 runs to 12 residues. The V end lost 5 bases, the J end lost 11 bases, and 15 bases lay between the germline ends. CDR3 residues: CASSPWGRRAFF. The CDR3 coding sequence is TGTGCCAGCAGTCCCTGGGGGCGCCGCGCTTTCTTT.

This clonotype was seen more than once but under ten times. The chain carries TRBV5-1 and TRBJ2-3; 9 nucleotides agree with TRBD1. The germline V gene has CDR1 SGHRS and CDR2 YFSETQ. V lost 6 bases to trimming and J lost 2 bases; unmatched junction nucleotides: 10. The CDR3 has 16 residues. The CDR3 DNA reads as TGCGCCAGCAAAAAGCACAGGGGGCCCTCCACAGATACGCAGTATTTT. Its protein product is CASKKHRGPSTDTQYF.

The rearrangement uses TRBV5-1 and TRBJ2-3; D is possibly TRBD1 (7 bases). Germline lookup yields CDR1 SGHRS and CDR2 YFSETQ. The CDR3 is made up of 16 amino acids. V dropped 0 bases and J dropped 3 bases, with 14 bases sitting between them. The CDR3 DNA sequence: TGCGCCAGCAGCTTGGCTGGGGCAGGGGGGACAGATACGCAGTATTTT. Translation: CASSLAGAGGTDTQYF.

In this sample, this clonotype turned up many times. V gene TRBV20-1 combines with J gene TRBJ2-7, with D maybe TRBD2 (6 bases). Looked up from germline, CDR1 is DFQATT and CDR2 is SNEGSKA (reference sequence). Trimming took off 0 bases at V and 2 bases at J, with 14 bases between the two ends. This CDR3 is 15 amino acids long. The CDR3: CSARDPSGLPYEQYF. The CDR3 coding sequence is TGCAGTGCTAGAGACCCCAGCGGGCTGCCCTACGAGCAGTACTTC.

The V and J genes are TRBV5-4 and TRBJ2-1; 11 bases line up with TRBD2. Unmatched junction bases numbered 3, after V lost 5 bases and J lost 2 bases. The germline V gene has CDR1 SGHNT and CDR2 YYREEE (reference sequence). The CDR3 sequence is 15 residues long. CDR3 residues: CASRLLAGAYNEQFF. The CDR3 DNA reads as TGTGCCAGCAGGTTACTAGCGGGGGCCTACAATGAGCAGTTCTTC.

This rearrangement joins TRBV12-3 or TRBV12-4 to TRBJ1-4; 7 nucleotides line up with TRBD1. The J segment lost 4 bases and the V segment lost 2 bases, leaving 4 bases of the junction unmatched. The CDR3 totals 15 residues. CDR3 sequence: CASSLRTGNNEKLFF. The CDR3 region has the DNA TGTGCCAGCAGTTTAAGGACAGGAAATAATGAAAAACTGTTTTTT.

V gene TRBV7-3 combines with J gene TRBJ2-2; D gene unclear. Looked up from germline, CDR1 is SGHTA and CDR2 is FQGTGA. V was clipped by 4 bases and J by 1 base, with 13 bases between them. This CDR3 contains 16 residues. Here the CDR3 reads CASSSRPSGNTGELFF. The DNA of the CDR3 is TGTGCCAGCAGCTCTAGACCTAGTGGGAACACCGGGGAGCTGTTTTTT.

The V and J genes are TRBV7-6 and TRBJ2-2; D possibly matches TRBD1 or TRBD2 (5 bases each). From germline, CDR1 is SGHVS and CDR2 FNYEAQ. This CDR3 has 16 residues. The V gene lost 3 bases and the J gene lost 0 bases, with 11 bases spanning the gap. The CDR3 coding sequence is TGTGCCAGCAGCTTCCCGGGGCAGGCGAACACCGGGGAGCTGTTTTTT. It specifies CASSFPGQANTGELFF. Drawing the rest from reference TRBV7-6 and TRBJ2-2, the complete variable domain is GAGVSQSPRYKVTKRGQDVALRCDPISGHVSLYWYRQALGQGPEFLTYFNYEAQQDKSGLPNDRFSAERPEGSISTLTIQRTEQRDSAMYRCASSFPGQANTGELFFGEGSRLTVL.

The chain joins TRBV6-2 or TRBV6-3 to TRBJ2-1; possible D gene TRBD2, 6 bases. Germline CDR1 reads MNHEY; CDR2 reads SVGEGT. The CDR3 length is 15 residues. V was shortened by 9 bases and J by 0 bases, with 15 bases between the two germline ends. The CDR3 loop reads CASYDGSASYNEQFF. CDR3 nucleotide sequence: TGTGCCAGTTACGACGGGAGCGCCTCCTACAATGAGCAGTTCTTC.

This clonotype was detected a few times. J is TRBJ1-1 and V is TRBV15; D is uncertain. Trimming took off 0 bases at V and 0 bases at J, with 5 bases between the two ends. CDR1 and CDR2 from the germline V gene are LNHNV and YYDKDF (reference sequence). This CDR3 contains 14 residues. CDR3 region: CATSRDSLNTEAFF. CDR3 nucleotide sequence: TGTGCCACCAGCAGAGATAGTTTGAACACTGAAGCTTTCTTT. The full variable domain, with the rest looked up from reference TRBV15 and TRBJ1-1, is DAMVIQNPRYQVTQFGKPVTLSCSQTLNHNVMYWYQQKSSQAPKLLFHYYDKDFNNEADTPDNFQSRRPNTSFCFLDIRSPGLGDTAMYLCATSRDSLNTEAFFGQGTRLTVV.

This clonotype was seen more than once but under ten times. This rearrangement joins TRBV25-1 to TRBJ2-3, with D unclear. CDR1 is MGHDK and CDR2 is SYGVNS in the germline V gene. V was clipped by 5 bases and J by 2 bases, with 8 bases between them. The CDR3 loop spans 13 amino acids. The CDR3 region is CASSWINTDTQYF. For the CDR3, the DNA is TGTGCCAGCAGTTGGATTAACACAGATACGCAGTATTTT.

Details on this clonotype: It may be a read error: a sequence one base away is much more abundant. This rearrangement joins TRBV4-1 to TRBJ2-5; D gene uncertain. Germline-derived CDR1 and CDR2 are MGHRA and YSYEKL. The CDR3 extends over 18 amino acids. Trimming shortened V by 4 bases and J by 2 bases, and 23 bases separated the two germline ends. The chain's CDR3 is CASSPRQSSTMPQETQYF. DNA of the CDR3: TGCGCCAGCAGCCCTCGCCAGAGCTCAACTATGCCACAAGAGACCCAGTACTTC.

The CDR3 bases are TGTGCCAGCAGCATGACAGGGTTCTCCTACGAGCAGTACTTC. It is translated as CASSMTGFSYEQYF. This sequence joins TRBV7-9 and TRBJ2-7; 7 nucleotides line up with TRBD1. The CDR3 spans 14 residues. CDR1 is SEHNR, CDR2 FQNEAQ, per germline (reference sequence). V trimming: 5 bases; J trimming: 0 bases; junction bases outside the gene matches: 4. Drawing the rest from reference TRBV7-9 and TRBJ2-7, the complete variable domain is DTGVSQNPRHKITKRGQNVTFRCDPISEHNRLYWYRQTLGQGPEFLTYFQNEAQLEKSRLLSDRFSAERPKGSFSTLEIQRTEQGDSAMYLCASSMTGFSYEQYFGPGTRLTVT.

The V and J genes are TRBV29-1 and TRBJ1-2; 7 bases are shared with TRBD1. CDR3 size: 14 residues. Germline assignment: CDR1 SQVTM and CDR2 ANQGSEA. Trimming removed 6 bases from V and 9 bases from J; junction bases left unmatched: 16. CDR3 DNA sequence: TGCAGCGTCCTCGTTGGAGGGGGCGCATCGAGCTACACCTTC. It encodes CSVLVGGGASSYTF.

This clonotype was seen a handful of times. The chain joins TRBV20-1 to TRBJ1-1; D is unresolved. Germline loops: CDR1 DFQATT, CDR2 SNEGSKA (reference sequence). The CDR3 is 11 amino acids. CDR3 DNA sequence: TGCAGGATAATATGGGGAACTGAAGCTTTCTTT. Translated: CRIIWGTEAFF.

In its sample, this clonotype was seen a few times. The CDR3 sequence is CASSRGRDSQPQHF. The CDR3 nucleotides read TGTGCCAGCAGTCGCGGCAGGGATAGTCAGCCCCAGCATTTT. The chain has TRBV6-5 and TRBJ1-5, with a tentative D call TRBD1 (5 bases). The CDR3 spans 14 residues. The ends were cut back, 5 bases at V and 6 bases at J, with 14 bases in the middle. Looked up from germline, CDR1 is MNHEY and CDR2 is SVGAGI.

The chain combines TRBV5-1 with TRBJ2-5; possible D gene TRBD1, 6 bases. Between the trimmed V and J ends, which lost 7 bases and 5 bases, there was a span of 15 bases. The germline gives CDR1 SGHRS, CDR2 YFSETQ. CDR3 length: 13 amino acids. The CDR3 region has the DNA TGCGCCAGCTGCCCCAGGGGTGGGGAGACCCAGTACTTC. This encodes CASCPRGGETQYF.

The chain carries TRBV3-1 and TRBJ1-1, with no clear D. From germline, CDR1 is LGHDT and CDR2 YNNKEL (reference sequence). V was trimmed by 1 base and J by 6 bases, leaving 15 bases between them. The CDR3 extends over 15 amino acids. CDR3 sequence: CASSQARTRWPEAFF. Written as DNA, the CDR3 is TGTGCCAGCAGCCAAGCCAGGACTAGGTGGCCTGAAGCTTTCTTT.

This clonotype was observed a handful of times. The chain couples TRBV12-3 or TRBV12-4 to TRBJ1-1, with D tentatively TRBD1 (6 bases). V lost 9 bases, J lost 4 bases, and 12 bases lay in between. This CDR3 is 12 amino acids long. CDR3 nucleotides: TGTGCCAGTTGCAGGGGTGCCACTGAAGCTTTCTTT. As protein: CASCRGATEAFF.

V and J are TRBV7-3 and TRBJ2-2; 7 nucleotides align to TRBD2. After removal of 5 bases from V and 0 bases from J, the junction contained 3 bases not matched to a gene. CDR1 SGHTA and CDR2 FQGTGA come from the germline V gene. This CDR3 comprises 15 residues. CDR3 coding DNA: TGTGCCAGCAGCGCGACTAGCCCGAACACCGGGGAGCTGTTTTTT. Its protein product is CASSATSPNTGELFF.

This chain links TRBV25-1 with TRBJ2-3, with D unclear. The CDR3 is 15 residues long. Germline CDR1 and CDR2: MGHDK and SYGVNS. Between the trimmed V and J ends, which lost 2 bases and 2 bases, there was a span of 11 bases. The DNA for the CDR3 is TGTGCCAGCAGTGAAAATGAGCGACCCACAGATACGCAGTATTTT. Its translation: CASSENERPTDTQYF.

V is TRBV6-6 and J is TRBJ2-1; 10 positions match TRBD2. CDR1 is MNHNY and CDR2 is SVGAGI in the germline V gene (reference sequence). The CDR3 sequence is 16 residues long. J gave up 8 bases and V 5 bases, and 12 bases lay outside the gene matches. The CDR3 bases are TGTGCCAGCAGTGGGTCAAGCGGGGGGGCCCTCGATGAGCAGTTCTTC. It codes for CASSGSSGGALDEQFF.

The chain carries TRBV6-5 and TRBJ2-2; weak D call: TRBD2 (7 bases). Germline V gives CDR1 MNHEY, CDR2 SVGAGI. The CDR3 has 15 amino acids. Trimming took off 4 bases at V and 7 bases at J, with 16 bases between the two ends. In nucleotides, the CDR3 is TGTGCCAGCAGTTTCCTGGGAGGGGGTGGCGGGGAGCTGTTTTTT. Translation gives CASSFLGGGGGELFF.

This clonotype was seen more than once but under ten times. The gene calls are TRBV2 and TRBJ2-5, with TRBD1 matching 7 bases. After removal of 8 bases from V and 3 bases from J, the junction contained 3 bases not matched to a gene. This CDR3 spans 12 amino acids. Germline CDR1 is SNHLY and CDR2 is FYNNEI. For the CDR3, the DNA is TGTGCCAGCGCGACAGGGAAAGAGACCCAGTACTTC. Its translation is CASATGKETQYF.

The chain combines TRBV11-2 with TRBJ1-1, with D perhaps matching TRBD1 (6 bases). The germline gives CDR1 SGHAT, CDR2 FQNNGV. Trimming took 5 bases from V and 0 from J, leaving 16 bases between them. The CDR3 totals 16 residues. The CDR3 bases are TGTGCCAGCAGCATAACTTCCCAGGGGATGAACACTGAAGCTTTCTTT. Translated: CASSITSQGMNTEAFF.

The chain has TRBV27 and TRBJ1-5; no firm D call. Germline CDR1 reads MNHEY; CDR2 reads SMNVEV (reference sequence). The V end was cut by 3 bases, the J end by 7 bases, with 10 bases between. The CDR3 length is 13 residues. CDR3 residues: CASSFSVSQPQHF. The CDR3 DNA is TGTGCCAGCAGTTTCAGTGTTTCCCAGCCCCAGCATTTT.

This clonotype was counted a few times. The CDR3 nucleotides read TGTGCCAGCAGTCAACCCGGGACAGGGAACACTGAAGCTTTCTTT. Its translation: CASSQPGTGNTEAFF. The genes are TRBV6-2 or TRBV6-3 and TRBJ1-1; 8 bases agree with TRBD1. The germline gives CDR1 MNHEY, CDR2 SVGEGT. V shed 5 bases, J shed 1 base, and the junction held 6 bases outside the gene matches. The CDR3 consists of 15 residues.

This clonotype was counted between two and nine times. This chain joins TRBV5-5 and TRBJ1-6; D remains unclear. The CDR3 length is 16 residues. Trimming removed 6 bases at V and 5 bases at J, with 18 bases between. From germline, CDR1 is SGHKS and CDR2 YYEKEE (reference sequence). This chain's CDR3 is CASTPSWGINNSPLHF. The CDR3 DNA follows: TGTGCCAGCACCCCTTCCTGGGGAATCAATAATTCACCCCTCCACTTT.

This clonotype was found a few times. This chain uses TRBV11-2 with TRBJ2-1; a possible D gene is TRBD1 (6 bases). Looked up from germline, CDR1 is SGHAT and CDR2 is FQNNGV. With 5 bases removed from V and 7 bases from J, the gap between germline ends came to 21 bases. The CDR3 consists of 16 residues. CDR3 in DNA: TGTGCCAGCAGCCCGGCCTCACAGGGAATGGGTAATGAGCAGTTCTTC. It yields the protein CASSPASQGMGNEQFF.